These T cell receptor beta chains were read from a single sample in a study of blood T cell repertoires in COVID-19. The protocol was immunoSEQ multiplex PCR, while the TCRdb copy is restricted to in-frame clones and leaves out a portion. This table holds some 80,000 clones, less than 90% found once. The sequenced sample consisted of peripheral blood. The receptors here all came from a human donor in a cohort sampled during active COVID-19. CDR3s include the opening cysteine and the closing phenylalanine or tryptophan. D genes are given only for firm matches. Some rows have no size entry. The others give once, few or many, or a class for an expanded clone.

-	-	TRBV18	TRBJ2-2	CASSPREGTGELFF	TGTGCCAGCTCACCACGCGAGGGCACCGGGGAGCTGTTTTTT
TRBD1	few	TRBV9	TRBJ1-2	CASSAGDRHGYTF	TGTGCCAGCAGCGCAGGGGACAGACATGGCTACACCTTC
TRBD2	-	TRBV10-3	TRBJ2-5	CASSGGQETQYF	TGTGCCAGCAGCGGGGGACAAGAGACCCAGTACTTC
-	-	TRBV5-1	TRBJ2-1	CASSLVGDNNEQFF	TGCGCCAGCAGCTTGGTAGGGGATAACAATGAGCAGTTCTTC
-	-	TRBV5-1	TRBJ2-7	CASSLRGYYEQYF	TGCGCCAGCAGCTTGAGGGGGTACTACGAGCAGTACTTC
-	-	TRBV5-1	TRBJ2-2	CASSMQGPPAGELFF	TGCGCCAGCAGCATGCAGGGTCCCCCAGCCGGGGAGCTGTTTTTT
-	-	TRBV11-3	TRBJ2-1	CASSLVTGLDNEQFF	TGTGCCAGCAGCTTAGTTACAGGGCTAGACAATGAGCAGTTCTTC
TRBD1	-	TRBV2	TRBJ1-1	CASSLTGLNTEAFF	TGTGCCAGCAGCTTGACAGGGTTGAACACTGAAGCTTTCTTT
-	-	TRBV11-3	TRBJ1-4	CASRSGTTNEKLFF	TGTGCCAGCAGGTCCGGGACAACTAATGAAAAACTGTTTTTT
-	-	TRBV15	TRBJ2-1	CATSTGLYNEQFF	TGTGCCACCAGCACGGGACTTTACAATGAGCAGTTCTTC
TRBD2	-	TRBV24-1	TRBJ2-1	CATSHPGLAVYEQFF	TGTGCCACCAGTCATCCGGGACTAGCTGTCTATGAGCAGTTCTTC
-	-	TRBV29-1	TRBJ1-2	CSADSYGYTF	TGCAGCGCTGACTCTTATGGCTACACCTTC
-	-	TRBV25-1	TRBJ1-3	CASSDMAGSGNTIYF	TGTGCCAGCAGTGATATGGCAGGGTCTGGAAACACCATATATTTT
-	-	TRBV11-3	TRBJ2-1	CASSSPWTRDSYNEQFF	TGTGCCAGCAGCTCCCCATGGACAAGAGACTCCTACAATGAGCAGTTCTTC
TRBD1	-	TRBV27	TRBJ2-3	CASSLGRGRSDTQYF	TGTGCCAGCAGCCTTGGCAGGGGGCGATCAGATACGCAGTATTTT
-	medium-sized	TRBV9	TRBJ1-2	CASSDTPTGYEGYTF	TGTGCCAGCAGCGACACCCCAACAGGTTATGAAGGCTACACCTTC
-	-	TRBV7-2	TRBJ2-1	CASSLVHTSYNEQFF	TGTGCCAGCAGCTTAGTACATACCTCCTACAATGAGCAGTTCTTC
TRBD1	-	TRBV28	TRBJ2-1	CASRERQGEEDQFF	TGTGCCAGCAGAGAGAGACAGGGGGAAGAAGACCAGTTCTTC
TRBD2	-	TRBV7-2	TRBJ2-7	CASSLSLAGANYEQYF	TGTGCCAGCAGCTTATCTTTGGCGGGAGCGAACTACGAGCAGTACTTC
TRBD2	-	TRBV15	TRBJ2-5	CATSRTSGGVQETQYF	TGTGCCACCAGCCGGACTAGCGGGGGGGTACAAGAGACCCAGTACTTC
-	-	TRBV5-1	TRBJ2-7	CASSLSGDFTYEQYF	TGCGCCAGCAGCTTGTCCGGGGACTTCACCTACGAGCAGTACTTC
TRBD1	-	TRBV6-5	TRBJ2-7	CASRGQGPYEQYF	TGTGCCAGCAGAGGACAGGGGCCCTACGAGCAGTACTTC
TRBD2	-	TRBV5-1	TRBJ2-3	CASSRGLAGGLTDTQYF	TGCGCCAGCAGCAGAGGATTAGCGGGGGGGCTTACAGATACGCAGTATTTT
TRBD2	-	TRBV5-1	TRBJ2-7	CASSTLAGGAYEQYF	TGCGCCAGCAGCACCCTAGCGGGAGGGGCCTACGAGCAGTACTTC
-	once	TRBV2	TRBJ1-2	CASSEQGKANYGYTF	TGTGCCAGCAGTGAGCAGGGCAAAGCTAACTATGGCTACACCTTC
-	-	TRBV7-3	TRBJ2-1	CASSRGVAEKQFF	TGTGCCAGCAGCCGGGGAGTGGCGGAGAAGCAGTTCTTC
-	-	TRBV5-1	TRBJ2-3	CASSVRQFTDTQYF	TGCGCCAGCAGCGTACGACAGTTCACAGATACGCAGTATTTT
TRBD2	-	TRBV9	TRBJ2-1	CASSAGLAGTYNEQFF	TGTGCCAGCAGCGCGGGACTAGCGGGAACGTACAATGAGCAGTTCTTC
TRBD1	-	TRBV5-8	TRBJ1-1	CASSGGTGRRTNTEAFF	TGTGCCAGCAGCGGGGGGACAGGGAGGAGGACCAACACTGAAGCTTTCTTT
TRBD2	-	TRBV28	TRBJ2-5	CASSLSSGAGETQYF	TGTGCCAGCAGTCTTTCTAGCGGGGCGGGGGAGACCCAGTACTTC
TRBD1	-	TRBV5-1	TRBJ1-6	CASSLGQGSNSPLHF	TGCGCCAGCAGCTTGGGACAGGGGAGTAATTCACCCCTCCACTTT
-	-	TRBV18	TRBJ2-1	CASCINRDPPFNEQFF	TGTGCCAGCTGCATTAACAGGGACCCCCCATTCAATGAGCAGTTCTTC
TRBD1	-	TRBV3-1/TRBV3-2	TRBJ1-5	CASSQAGTGGRGQPQHF	TGTGCCAGCAGCCAAGCCGGGACAGGGGGCAGGGGTCAGCCCCAGCATTTT
TRBD1	-	TRBV7-9	TRBJ2-2	CASRPRDREEELFF	TGTGCCAGCAGACCCCGGGACAGAGAAGAGGAGCTGTTTTTT
TRBD2	-	TRBV6-5	TRBJ2-3	CASSLAGRTDTQYF	TGTGCCAGCAGCCTAGCGGGAAGGACAGATACGCAGTATTTT
-	-	TRBV6-5	TRBJ2-6	CASSQGTTGANVLTF	TGTGCCAGCAGTCAGGGGACCACTGGGGCCAACGTCCTGACTTTC
-	medium-sized	TRBV4-1	TRBJ2-7	CASSRTTLAGASYEQYF	TGCGCCAGCAGCCGAACAACGCTGGCAGGGGCCTCCTACGAGCAGTACTTC
TRBD1	-	TRBV5-1	TRBJ2-7	CASSTRQGPYEQYF	TGCGCCAGCAGTACCCGACAGGGGCCCTACGAGCAGTACTTC
-	-	TRBV7-9	TRBJ1-5	CASGPAGGYQPQHF	TGTGCCAGCGGACCCGCGGGAGGGTACCAGCCCCAGCATTTT
-	-	TRBV21-1	TRBJ1-1	CASSKKGGRGNTEAFF	TGTGCCAGCAGCAAAAAAGGTGGCAGGGGGAACACTGAAGCTTTCTTT
TRBD1	-	TRBV4-1	TRBJ2-1	CASSLSGTGGIGEQFF	TGCGCCAGCAGCCTCTCCGGGACAGGGGGGATCGGTGAGCAGTTCTTC
-	-	TRBV14	TRBJ2-2	CASSQVLQGTGELFF	TGTGCCAGCAGCCAAGTTCTTCAGGGTACCGGGGAGCTGTTTTTT
-	-	TRBV10-3	TRBJ1-5	CAISGGGQPQHF	TGTGCCATCAGTGGAGGAGGTCAGCCCCAGCATTTT
-	few	TRBV29-1	TRBJ2-2	CSVVSSRNTGELFF	TGCAGCGTTGTCAGTAGCAGGAACACCGGGGAGCTGTTTTTT
-	-	TRBV15	TRBJ1-5	CATSRDPDIDPQHF	TGTGCCACCAGCAGAGATCCCGACATTGATCCCCAGCATTTT
-	-	TRBV30	TRBJ1-1	CAGGRVGDTEAFF	TGTGCCGGAGGGAGGGTAGGCGACACTGAAGCTTTCTTT